This is a list of T cell receptor beta chains from one sample in a study of OX40 agonist ivuxolimab in advanced cancers. Produced via immunoSEQ multiplex PCR; TCRdb's table is partial and in-frame only. The sample consists of 45,000 to 50,000 clones, 89% of them appearing once. The source material was CD4+ or CD8+ T cells sorted from blood, sampled in a trial of the OX40 agonist ivuxolimab. These receptors were collected from an adult with an advanced solid tumor such as melanoma, head and neck, liver or kidney cancer. The CDR3 runs from the conserved cysteine through the conserved F or W. D genes are given only for firm matches. Expanded clones get a size class; other rows say once, few or many, or leave the size out.

length: 14
J: TRBJ2-1
D: NA
V: TRBV12-5
size: NA
DNA: TGTGCTAGTGGCGGAGGGCCCTCCTACAATGAGCAGTTCTTC
CDR3: CASGGGPSYNEQFF

length: 12
J: TRBJ1-2
D: NA
V: TRBV7-9
size: medium-sized
DNA: TGTGCCAGCACCGGCTCGAACTATGGCTACACCTTC
CDR3: CASTGSNYGYTF

length: 14
J: TRBJ2-7
D: TRBD2
V: TRBV19
size: once
DNA: TGTGCCAGTAGCGTTCGGACTAGCGAGAACGAGCAGTACTTC
CDR3: CASSVRTSENEQYF

length: 13
J: TRBJ1-2
D: NA
V: TRBV14
size: NA
DNA: TGTGCCAGCAGCCCGGGGACGGCCTATGGCTACACCTTC
CDR3: CASSPGTAYGYTF

length: 13
J: TRBJ2-1
D: NA
V: TRBV25-1
size: few
DNA: TGTGCCAGCAGTGAAGGCGGATACAATGAGCAGTTCTTC
CDR3: CASSEGGYNEQFF

length: 14
J: TRBJ1-1
D: NA
V: TRBV4-2
size: NA
DNA: TGTGCCAGCACTGGAGGGGGAATGAACACTGAAGCTTTCTTT
CDR3: CASTGGGMNTEAFF

length: 15
J: TRBJ2-3
D: NA
V: TRBV10-3
size: NA
DNA: TGTGCCATCAGATTTTCGGGGGCCGACTGGGGGACGCAGTATTTT
CDR3: CAIRFSGADWGTQYF

length: 15
J: TRBJ1-4
D: NA
V: TRBV19
size: NA
DNA: TGTGCCAGTAGTCCCCGCGCTGGACATGAGGAAAAACTGTTTTTT
CDR3: CASSPRAGHEEKLFF

length: 16
J: TRBJ2-3
D: TRBD2
V: TRBV6-4
size: NA
DNA: TGTGCCAGCAGTGACGGTCGGGGGGGAAGCACAGATACGCAGTATTTT
CDR3: CASSDGRGGSTDTQYF

length: 11
J: TRBJ2-5
D: NA
V: TRBV27
size: once
DNA: TGTGCCACCACAGCACAAGAGACCCAGTACTTC
CDR3: CATTAQETQYF

length: 14
J: TRBJ1-1
D: NA
V: TRBV12-5
size: NA
DNA: TGTGCTAGTGGTTTGCCACGGGACCTAAATGAAGCTTTCTTT
CDR3: CASGLPRDLNEAFF

length: 14
J: TRBJ2-3
D: NA
V: TRBV7-9
size: NA
DNA: TGTGCCAGCAGCTGGGACCAAAGCACAGATACGCAGTATTTT
CDR3: CASSWDQSTDTQYF

length: 10
J: TRBJ1-1
D: NA
V: TRBV21-1
size: NA
DNA: TGTGCCAGCAGCAGGGCCGAAGCTTTCTTT
CDR3: CASSRAEAFF

length: 12
J: TRBJ1-2
D: NA
V: TRBV11-2
size: NA
DNA: TGTGCCAGCTTCGGAGGGTTTAGTGGCTACACCTTC
CDR3: CASFGGFSGYTF

length: 12
J: TRBJ2-7
D: NA
V: TRBV7-9
size: NA
DNA: TGTGCCAGCAGCCATACAGGGCAGGAGCAGTACTTC
CDR3: CASSHTGQEQYF

length: 15
J: TRBJ2-1
D: TRBD2
V: TRBV27
size: NA
DNA: TGTGCCAGCAGTTTATTGGGACTAGCGTTTGGGGAGCAGTTCTTC
CDR3: CASSLLGLAFGEQFF

length: 16
J: TRBJ2-7
D: TRBD1
V: TRBV6-6
size: NA
DNA: TGTGCCAGCAGTTACTTAACAGGGGGCGAAACCTACGAGCAGTACTTC
CDR3: CASSYLTGGETYEQYF

length: 15
J: TRBJ1-4
D: NA
V: TRBV30
size: once
DNA: TGTGCCTGGGGAGGCCCAGGAACAACTAATGAAAAACTGTTTTTT
CDR3: CAWGGPGTTNEKLFF

length: 14
J: TRBJ2-7
D: NA
V: TRBV6-5
size: NA
DNA: TGTGCCAGCAGTGGAAGGGGGTCCTCCTACGAGCAGTACTTC
CDR3: CASSGRGSSYEQYF

length: 14
J: TRBJ1-1
D: NA
V: TRBV29-1
size: NA
DNA: TGCAGCGTTGAAACGGGAGACAGGAACACTGAAGCTTTCTTT
CDR3: CSVETGDRNTEAFF

length: 14
J: TRBJ2-7
D: TRBD1
V: TRBV28
size: NA
DNA: TGTGCCAGCAGTTTCGACAGGGGGCCCTTCGAGCAGTACTTC
CDR3: CASSFDRGPFEQYF

length: 15
J: TRBJ1-1
D: NA
V: TRBV4-3
size: NA
DNA: TGCGCCAGCAGCCAAGGGGTCGCGGGGCACACTGAAGCTTTCTTT
CDR3: CASSQGVAGHTEAFF

length: 13
J: TRBJ2-1
D: NA
V: TRBV27
size: NA
DNA: TGTGCCAGCAGTTTAGCCGGCTACAATGAGCAGTTCTTC
CDR3: CASSLAGYNEQFF